This TCR beta chain is drawn from a study of cytomegalovirus exposure and HLA in healthy donors (dated by TCRdb to the late 2010s). For the wider study: According to an earlier analysis of around 600 of the donors, about 179 million T cells yielded 90 million to 140 million unique TCR beta sequences and approximately 280 Gb of sequence data. An early release covering about 600 HLA-typed donors comprised approximately 300 gigabases of sequencing data and 85 million to 100 million unique TCR sequences. Of the roughly 400 genotyped donors, about 80% fell in the genetic ancestry cluster associated with self-reported Caucasian donors. The study aimed to test whether cataloging public T cell receptors could reveal signatures of past pathogen exposure. Using immunosequencing, the study profiled T cell repertoires from some 670 subjects and related those repertoires to cytomegalovirus serostatus. A separate validation cohort of over a hundred different subjects was used in addition to the approximately 640-subject first cohort. High-throughput TCR immunosequencing, statistical association of individual TCRs with disease status, and machine learning were combined to predict cytomegalovirus infection status. In a later analysis, previously published TCR beta repertoires from 550 to 750 donors were re-analyzed and high-resolution HLA genotyping was added so that TCR occurrence patterns could be studied. In the later analysis, no new phenotypic data were used to find candidate immune exposures; instead, reliance was placed on TCR beta sequences and their occurrence across donors. To decide whether each TCR beta V gene segment behaved as functional or pseudogenic, an earlier analysis of fewer than 750 of the donors relied on high-throughput TCR beta sequencing. Donor age, sex, ethnicity and CMV serostatus were collected together with the repertoire data. Genome-wide SNP genotypes for about 65% of the 666 donors were used in a later genetic analysis, which treated that subset as a discovery cohort. Every discovery cohort repertoire had been produced on one sequencing platform. HLA typing covered class I and class II loci at four-digit resolution. The number of donors typed differed by locus, with about 629-640 for A, B, C, DRB1 and DQB1, roughly 520 for DQA1, 606 for DPA1, and approximately 470 for DPB1. Because of strong linkage in the cohort, roughly five DR-DQ haplotypes were treated as single units for association and clustering. Among 398 genotyped donors of the cohort, an average of approximately 240,000 unique TCR beta nucleotide sequences were sequenced per donor, roughly 18% of them non-productive. The study at large found these results: Because HLA typing was unavailable for some donors at each locus, only the typed subset was used in association tests. Sequencing depth was assumed to be roughly uniform across donors in the presence/absence analyses, though that assumption may not hold. A few of the identified cytomegalovirus-associated TCR beta chains were confirmed in vitro to be specific for cytomegalovirus antigens. The study listed 164 TCR beta chains as associated with cytomegalovirus. An association between a missense DCLRE1C variant and V-gene and J-gene trimming of TCR beta chains was found in a later genetic analysis and replicated in an independent cohort. It was suggested by the authors that the approach could potentially be generalized to other disease states and immunological phenotypes. Most TCR sequences were seen in very few donors, while some public TCRs were found in many individuals. According to a later analysis, parvovirus B19, influenza, CMV and Epstein-Barr virus appeared linked to several top co-occurrence clusters. A cluster of highly shared sequence variants was judged likely to represent a technical artifact of the sequencing pipeline. Linkage disequilibrium might explain the correlated functional status among segregating V segments, but an unknown experimental factor could not be excluded. A later analysis found that TCR association rates varied across HLA loci, with DRB1 alleles showing the most associated TCRs and HLA-C alleles the fewest. Only TCR beta chains were sequenced in this cohort, and the absence of alpha or paired-chain data limited detectable features. According to a later genetic analysis, donors in an Asian-associated ancestry cluster had fewer N-insertions in productive TCRs than the approximately 630-donor mean. An earlier analysis of roughly 570 of the donors showed that most TCR beta V segments appeared in productive rearrangements either about 87% or about 30% of the time, which broadly matched IMGT annotations. The only immune exposure information available for the cohort was CMV serostatus. Cytomegalovirus status was reported to be diagnosed by the classifier with high specificity and sensitivity in both the original and validation cohorts. According to a later analysis, most CMV-associated TCR beta chains appeared to be HLA-restricted, and the HLA associations seemed to be driven largely by CMV exposure. Strong co-occurrence of HLA alleles, especially DR and DQ, made assigning TCR associations to individual alleles difficult. Fewer than 20 rarely observed V segments, including chromosome 9 orphons, were excluded from the earlier analysis of just under 600 of the donors because counts were too low. A later analysis found that HLA-associated TCR beta chains were more clonally expanded and had lower generation probabilities than equally common non-associated chains. Specific HLA alleles were associated with roughly 17,000 TCR beta sequences at a false discovery rate of 0.05 in a later analysis. A further reported finding was that TCR beta sequences accurately predicted the HLA-A and HLA-B alleles for most subjects in the first cohort. Some IMGT-functional V segments, including TRBV6-2 and TRBV6-3, could not be told apart with the 87-base-pair reads, so those segments were excluded.

V is cut back by 4 bases and J by 5 bases, with 6 bases in the junction unmatched. CDR3 length: 14 amino acids, cysteine to phenylalanine. This entry keeps only the CDR3 DNA: 42 bases, framed from base 1. The germline V gene encodes CDR1 SGHRS and CDR2 YFSETQ. In total, over 600 healthy bone marrow donors made up the cohort. Cohort members were all nominally healthy when sampled, although unrecorded immune exposures were likely present. The donor was CMV seropositive and was included in the group of about 290 seropositive cohort members. Every donor gave a peripheral blood sample, and the peripheral blood mononuclear cells from that sample were used for TCR beta sequencing. Genomic DNA was extracted from the blood cell samples with the Qiagen DNeasy Blood Extraction Kit. The protocol used for the library was the immunoSEQ multiplex PCR assay. The multiplex PCR relied on a mix of 60 forward primers for TCR Vbeta segments and 13 reverse primers for TCR Jbeta segments. A multiplex PCR assay on genomic DNA amplified the CDR3 region of rearranged TCR beta genes. The Illumina HiSeq System was used to sequence the amplified TCR beta libraries as 87-base-pair reads. As for how the authors treated the data: In a later analysis, tens of millions of unique TCR beta chains were counted across the approximately 670 repertoires, and approximately 9.9 million of these chains were shared by at least two donors. A nearest-neighbor algorithm error-corrected the raw reads and collapsed the reads into unique sequences, merging closely related sequences to remove PCR and sequencing errors. To assign V, D and J gene segments, CDR3 sequences were aligned to IMGT reference sequences. For a sequence to be retained, a match of at least six nucleotides was required to both a V gene segment and a J gene segment. A rearrangement counted as productive if the CDR3 had no stop codons and remained in frame with V and J, and every other rearrangement counted as non-productive. Following IMGT convention, CDR3 was defined as the stretch from the second conserved V-encoded cysteine up to the conserved J-encoded phenylalanine. The earlier analysis of some 550 of the donors excluded any sequence lacking an unambiguous match to a single V gene segment. An earlier analysis of fewer than 750 of the donors classified V segments as functional when productive rearrangements were above 56.7% and as segregating when the standard deviation between donors was above 5%. To diagnose cytomegalovirus status from the catalog of TCR beta chain sequences, a statistical classification framework was built. V and J gene assignment, in a later analysis, came from comparing TCR nucleotide sequences with IMGT/GENE-DB human TR gene sequences. In a later analysis, CDR3 sequences and most-parsimonious VDJ recombination scenarios were assigned using the TCRdist pipeline. In a later analysis, each TCR beta chain was defined by its CDR3 amino acid sequence together with its V-gene family, and reads lacking a unique V-gene family were excluded. To address suspected cross-contamination and a sequencing artifact, a later analysis removed 450 to 700 highly shared, low-generation-probability nucleotide sequences. A later analysis calculated a clonal expansion index for each public chain from normalized within-repertoire ranks of inferred template counts. A later analysis computed generation probabilities with a VDJ recombination model fitted to out-of-frame rearrangements, and checked the results against IGoR. In a later analysis, TCR-TCR, TCR-HLA and TCR-CMV co-occurrence was scored with hypergeometric tests, and a repertoire-size bias correction was applied to TCR pairs. To estimate false discovery rates, a later analysis permuted the HLA or CMV assignments 20 times. In a later analysis, co-occurring TCRs were grouped using DBSCAN, with TCRdist sequence similarity added in when clustering inside HLA-allele-positive subsets. Co-occurrence clustering excluded repertoires with fewer than 30,000 or more than 120,000 public chains, plus five with anomalous nucleotide sharing. Sourced from immuneACCESS, this table was stored by TCRdb with only in-frame sequences that have V and J called. A share of the clones is absent; for the studies checked, an unresolved V gene accounts for under half, and the remainder has no known explanation. V, J and clone size derive from that table, while D and trimming were established from the DNA sequence. This sample lists roughly 150,000 clones; 79% were detected once. The ten largest make up about 6.8% of the sample.

As regards this clone: The specificity of this receptor is unknown. No base qualities exist here, and no much larger clone lies one base off it.

Sequenced sample: PBMCs. The sequence joins TRBV5-1 to TRBJ2-5, with TRBD1 identical over 9 junction bases. The receptor was isolated from a man aged 40-49 years in good health and CMV-seropositive. The DNA sequence is TGCGCCAGCAGCGTACAGGGGGCCCGGGAGACCCAGTACTTC. It translates to CASSVQGARETQYF.